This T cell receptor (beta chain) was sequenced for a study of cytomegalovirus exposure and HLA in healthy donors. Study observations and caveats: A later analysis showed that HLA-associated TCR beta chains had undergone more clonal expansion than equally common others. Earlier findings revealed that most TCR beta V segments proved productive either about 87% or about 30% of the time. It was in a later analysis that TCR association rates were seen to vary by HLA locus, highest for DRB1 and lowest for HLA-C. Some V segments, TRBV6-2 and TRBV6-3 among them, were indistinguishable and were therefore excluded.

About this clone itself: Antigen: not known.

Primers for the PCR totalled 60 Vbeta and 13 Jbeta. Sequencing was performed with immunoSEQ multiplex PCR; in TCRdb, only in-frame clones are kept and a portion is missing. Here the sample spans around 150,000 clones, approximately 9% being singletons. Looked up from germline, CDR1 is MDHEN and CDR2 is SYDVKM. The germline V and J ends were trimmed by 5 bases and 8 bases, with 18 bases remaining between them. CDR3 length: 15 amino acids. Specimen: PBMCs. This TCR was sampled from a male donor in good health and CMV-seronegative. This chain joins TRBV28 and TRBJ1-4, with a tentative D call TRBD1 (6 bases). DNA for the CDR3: TGTGCCAGCAGTCTCAATACAGGGTTGGGGGAAAAACTGTTTTTT. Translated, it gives CASSLNTGLGEKLFF.